The 18 T cell receptor beta chains given below trace back to one sample, sequenced in a study of Graves' ophthalmopathy and Graves' hyperthyroidism. From RNA, the CDR3 regions of TCR beta chains were amplified and sequenced. Second-round multiplex PCR came after a first-round RT-PCR that employed HTBI primers. TCRdb processed the multiplex PCR reads anew with MiXCR; each CDR3 protein has one entry. The table includes 200,000 to 250,000 distinct CDR3 sequences, around 42% detected once. Sequenced material: peripheral blood. The source of these receptors is an adult man with Graves' ophthalmopathy.

This clonotype was detected many times. V gene TRBV7-2 combines with J gene TRBJ2-7; 9 bases map to TRBD1. The germline CDR1 and CDR2 sequences are SGHTA and FQGNSA. V was clipped by 1 base and J by 3 bases; unmatched bases: 4. The CDR3 is made up of 15 amino acids. The CDR3 protein is CASSLDVTGGYEQYF. The CDR3, as DNA: TGTGCCAGCAGCTTAGATGTGACAGGGGGCTACGAGCAGTACTTC.

On this clonotype itself: One junction end does not reproduce the germline sequence, and a read error may be involved. This chain joins TRBV12-3 or TRBV12-4 and TRBJ1-2, with unresolved D. This CDR3 has 14 amino acids. In DNA, the CDR3 is TGTGCCAGCAGTCGCGCCCCTCGGGGAAATGGCTGCACCTTC. Translated, it gives CASSRAPRGNGCTF.

This clonotype showed up just a few times. The CDR3 nucleotides are TGTGCCAGCAGCTCCGTAGCGTCGAACACCGGGGAGCTGTTTTTT. It codes for CASSSVASNTGELFF. The chain recombines TRBV9 with TRBJ2-2, with D perhaps matching TRBD2 (5 bases). The CDR3 extends over 15 amino acids. Germline V lookup: CDR1 SGDLS, CDR2 YYNGEE. V was pared by 4 bases and J by 0 bases, with 10 bases between.

The chain carries TRBV20-1 and TRBJ1-5; D is unresolved. Trimming took 4 bases from V and 5 from J, leaving 12 bases between them. There are 13 residues in the CDR3. Germline CDR1 is DFQATT and CDR2 is SNEGSKA (reference sequence). This chain's CDR3 is CSAKDGAHQPQHF. CDR3 sequence (DNA): TGCAGTGCTAAAGACGGAGCACATCAGCCCCAGCATTTT.

This clonotype occurred a few times. The rearrangement uses TRBV24-1 and TRBJ1-1; the D is unclear. Germline assignment: CDR1 KGHDR and CDR2 SFDVKD. CDR3 size: 15 residues. Trimming removed 1 base from V and 2 bases from J, with 10 bases in between. The CDR3 region is CATSDLSRFNTEAFF. The DNA of the CDR3 is TGTGCCACCAGTGATTTATCAAGATTTAACACTGAAGCTTTCTTT.

V and J are TRBV2 and TRBJ1-4, with 11 bases aligning to TRBD1. Trimming removed 5 bases from V and 11 bases from J; junction bases left unmatched: 7. Germline V gene data show CDR1 as SNHLY and CDR2 as FYNNEI. The CDR3 totals 14 residues. DNA of the CDR3: TGTGCCAGCAGTAAAGGGGGACAGGGGGAGAAACTGTTTTTT. Its protein is CASSKGGQGEKLFF.

V usage is TRBV7-2 and J usage is TRBJ2-5; 13 nucleotides agree with TRBD2. The CDR3 is 15 residues long. Unmatched junction bases numbered 5, after V lost 5 bases and J lost 5 bases. CDR1 is SGHTA, CDR2 FQGNSA, per germline. The CDR3 coding sequence is TGTGCCAGCAGCACTAGCGGGAGGGCCGGGGAGACCCAGTACTTC. Translating it yields CASSTSGRAGETQYF.

V is TRBV10-3 and J is TRBJ2-7; D ambiguous. The CDR3 length is 13 residues. Germline values: CDR1 ENHRY, CDR2 SYGVKD. V lost 10 bases to trimming and J lost 7 bases, with 20 bases between them. CDR3 in amino acids: CASSLQLWSEQYF. The CDR3 nucleotides are TGTGCCAGCAGCTTACAACTCTGGAGTGAGCAGTACTTC.

CDR3 sequence reads: CASSQGGGLYGYTF. The CDR3 region has the DNA TGTGCCAGCAGCCAAGGAGGGGGTCTCTATGGCTACACCTTC. The gene calls are TRBV12-3 or TRBV12-4 and TRBJ1-2; the D gene is possibly TRBD1 (6 bases). The CDR3 runs to 14 residues. V was clipped by 6 bases and J by 4 bases, with 15 bases between them.

This clonotype occurred many times. The chain has TRBV19 and TRBJ1-2; 7 bases align to TRBD1. Per germline, CDR1 LNHDA and CDR2 SQIVND (reference sequence). The V and J ends lost 5 bases and 4 bases, in that order; junction bases with no gene match: 7. The CDR3 totals 14 residues. CDR3 in amino acids: CASSSGTAVYGYTF. In nucleotides, the CDR3 is TGTGCCAGTAGTTCAGGGACAGCGGTCTATGGCTACACCTTC.

This clonotype was seen at least ten times. The genes are TRBV10-3 and TRBJ1-5; D is uncertain. Germline-derived CDR1 and CDR2 are ENHRY and SYGVKD. The CDR3 extends over 12 amino acids. Trimming cost V 10 bases and J 2 bases, with 9 bases left between them. The DNA of the CDR3 is TGTGCCACCGGCCAGGGCAATCAGCCCCAGCATTTT. The encoded protein is CATGQGNQPQHF.

The gene calls are TRBV29-1 and TRBJ2-2, with D perhaps TRBD2 (6 bases). In germline, CDR1 is SQVTM, CDR2 ANQGSEA. Trimming shortened V by 6 bases and J by 2 bases, and 13 bases separated the two germline ends. The CDR3 runs to 14 residues. The CDR3 nucleotides read TGCAGCGTCGGGGGACCGGTAAACACCGGGGAGCTGTTTTTT. This gives the protein CSVGGPVNTGELFF.

This chain links TRBV7-3 with TRBJ2-2; 7 bases align to TRBD2. J was trimmed by 2 bases and V by 4 bases; bases with no gene match: 7. CDR3 size: 16 residues. In germline, CDR1 is SGHTA, CDR2 FQGTGA. The CDR3 coding sequence is TGTGCCAGCAGCTCGTCTAGCGGATTCAACACCGGGGAGCTGTTTTTT. Protein: CASSSSSGFNTGELFF.

This clonotype has a handful of counts. The gene calls are TRBV5-1 and TRBJ1-1; D remains unclear. V was pared by 7 bases and J by 4 bases, with 14 bases between. Germline V gene sequence: CDR1 SGHRS, CDR2 YFSETQ. CDR3 size: 13 residues. The CDR3 reads CASLLAVSTEAFF. The CDR3 bases are TGCGCCAGCCTCCTTGCAGTATCCACTGAAGCTTTCTTT.

With respect to this clonotype: A junction boundary mismatches the germline segment, possibly from a read error. The chain uses TRBV12-3 or TRBV12-4 and TRBJ1-6; 9 nucleotides agree with TRBD1. This CDR3 region has 15 residues. The CDR3 DNA sequence: TGTGCCAGCAGTCGACAACAGGGGGCTAATCCACCCCTCCACTTT. Protein: CASSRQQGANPPLHF.

The sample holds a few counts of this clonotype. This rearrangement joins TRBV7-3 to TRBJ2-2; D is ambiguous. The germline V gene has CDR1 SGHTA and CDR2 FQGTGA. This CDR3 has 14 residues. V lost 6 bases and J lost 0, with 8 bases in between. CDR3 protein: CASSRETNTGELFF. Here the CDR3 DNA reads TGTGCCAGCAGTCGAGAAACGAACACCGGGGAGCTGTTTTTT.

This chain joins TRBV3-1 and TRBJ2-5, with 7 nucleotides matching TRBD2. CDR1 and CDR2 (germline): LGHDT, YNNKEL (reference sequence). Unmatched junction bases numbered 7, after V lost 3 bases and J lost 0 bases. The CDR3 consists of 16 residues. The CDR3 nucleotides are TGTGCCAGCAGCCAGGTAGGGGCGGGAGACCAAGAGACCCAGTACTTC. Encoded protein: CASSQVGAGDQETQYF.

This clonotype occurred a few times. The V and J genes are TRBV7-8 and TRBJ1-2; tentative D call: TRBD1 (5 bases). Germline V CDR1 and CDR2: SGHVS, FQNEAQ. The CDR3 runs to 14 residues. V was cut by 5 bases and J by 8 bases, with 18 bases left in between. As DNA, the CDR3 is TGTGCCAGCAGCCGACACGAACTGGGGGAAGGCTACACCTTC. As protein: CASSRHELGEGYTF.